These 20 T cell receptor beta chains were sequenced from one sample in a study of T cell responses to AZD1222 COVID-19 vaccine. Using immunoSEQ multiplex PCR, the repertoire was profiled, and TCRdb retains in-frame clones only, with some absent. The sample consists of about 110,000 clones, around 92% of them appearing once. Material: peripheral blood, obtained on day 0 of AZD1222 vaccination. These receptor sequences come from an adult in good health.

Note on this clone: This sample also contains other DNA sequences that code for the same CDR3. The chain carries TRBV12-3 or TRBV12-4 and TRBJ2-7; D gene ambiguous. The CDR3 length is 13 residues. V lost 1 base, J lost 2 bases, and 6 bases lay in between. The CDR3 bases are TGTGCCAGCAGTTTAGGGGGAACCTACGAGCAGTACTTC. This gives the protein CASSLGGTYEQYF.

Written as DNA, the CDR3 is TGTGCCAGCCGCGGGGGGGGCGGGCTTGATACGCAGTATTTT. It codes for CASRGGGGLDTQYF. This chain links TRBV28 with TRBJ2-3, with 9 bases matching TRBD2. Germline CDR1 and CDR2: MDHEN and SYDVKM. The CDR3 length is 14 residues. J lost 6 bases, V lost 8 bases, and 9 bases had no gene match. Filled out from reference TRBV28 and TRBJ2-3, the complete variable domain reads DVKVTQSSRYLVKRTGEKVFLECVQDMDHENMFWYRQDPGLGLRLIYFSYDVKMKEKGDIPEGYSVSREKKERFSLILESASTNQTSMYLCASRGGGGLDTQYFGPGTRLTVL.

This sequence joins TRBV6-5 and TRBJ1-3; D not certain. Germline CDR1 MNHEY, CDR2 SVGAGI. The CDR3 extends over 13 amino acids. Trimming removed 5 bases at V and 3 bases at J, with 8 bases between. CDR3 sequence (DNA): TGTGCCAGCAGTCCGCTCTATGGAAACACCATATATTTT. Protein: CASSPLYGNTIYF.

This clone was observed once. The chain links TRBV28 to TRBJ1-2; 7 bases match TRBD1. The CDR3 consists of 14 residues. Trimming cost V 6 bases and J 4 bases; bases outside gene matches: 8. Germline loops: CDR1 MDHEN, CDR2 SYDVKM. CDR3 region: CASSLQGVGYGYTF. The CDR3 DNA follows: TGTGCCAGCAGCCTCCAGGGGGTTGGCTATGGCTACACCTTC.

V gene TRBV6-6 combines with J gene TRBJ1-3; D is undetermined. Germline V gene lookup returns CDR1 MNHNY and CDR2 SVGAGI (reference sequence). Between the trimmed V and J ends, which lost 4 bases and 0 bases, there was a span of 10 bases. The CDR3 covers 15 residues. CDR3 amino acids: CASSSHLDSGNTIYF. Here the CDR3 DNA reads TGTGCCAGCAGTTCCCACCTAGACTCTGGAAACACCATATATTTT.

This clone was seen more than once but under ten times. The same CDR3 is also encoded by other DNA sequences in this sample. This chain uses TRBV30 with TRBJ2-5; D is unclear. The CDR3 is 11 residues long. Germline assignment: CDR1 GTSNPN and CDR2 SVGIG (reference sequence). V was shortened by 0 bases and J by 4 bases, with 3 bases between the two germline ends. In DNA, the CDR3 is TGTGCCTGGAGTGTCGGAGAGACCCAGTACTTC. Translating it yields CAWSVGETQYF.

This chain links TRBV3-1 (or the pseudogene TRBV3-2) with TRBJ2-5; TRBD2 might be the D (5 bases). Trimming took off 0 bases at V and 4 bases at J, with 12 bases between the two ends. The CDR3 is 15 residues long. Germline lookup yields CDR1 LGHDT and CDR2 YNNKEL (reference sequence). As DNA, the CDR3 is TGTGCCAGCAGCCAAGATACTAGTTTCCGAGAGACCCAGTACTTC. It codes for CASSQDTSFRETQYF.

This chain joins TRBV19 and TRBJ1-1, with TRBD1 matching over 7 bases. The CDR3 has 13 amino acids. Losses at the gene ends were 4 bases for V and 7 bases for J; bases not matched to a gene: 6. Germline CDR1 reads LNHDA; CDR2 reads SQIVND (reference sequence). As DNA, the CDR3 is TGTGCCAGTAGTAAAACCGCAGGGGGTGAAGCTTTCTTT. Protein sequence: CASSKTAGGEAFF.

In DNA form, the CDR3 reads TGTGCCAGCTCCCAAGGGACAGGGAGGGAAAAACTGTTTTTT. This encodes CASSQGTGREKLFF. The genes are TRBV18 and TRBJ1-4, with TRBD1 matching over 9 bases. CDR1 and CDR2 (germline): KGHSH, LQKENI. The ends lost 6 bases at V and 8 bases at J; junction bases unmatched: 7. The CDR3 runs to 14 residues.

The chain recombines TRBV5-1 with TRBJ1-1; 8 positions agree with TRBD1. CDR1 and CDR2 from the germline V gene are SGHRS and YFSETQ. This CDR3 is built from 14 residues. V was clipped by 0 bases and J by 3 bases; unmatched bases: 1. CDR3 sequence reads: CASSLGQGYTEAFF. CDR3 DNA: TGCGCCAGCAGCTTGGGACAGGGGTACACTGAAGCTTTCTTT. Supplemented by reference TRBV5-1 and TRBJ1-1, the full variable domain reads KAGVTQTPRYLIKTRGQQVTLSCSPISGHRSVSWYQQTPGQGLQFLFEYFSETQRNKGNFPGRFSGRQFSNSRSEMNVSTLELGDSALYLCASSLGQGYTEAFFGQGTRLTVV.

As DNA, the CDR3 is TGCGCCAGCAGTGATACCCTCATGGGGAGGGGTACCTACAATGAGCAGTTCTTC. Encoded protein: CASSDTLMGRGTYNEQFF. The chain links TRBV10-1 to TRBJ2-1; 7 nucleotides line up with TRBD2. V shed 3 bases, J shed 2 bases, and the junction held 13 bases outside the gene matches. The CDR3 has 18 amino acids. Germline-derived CDR1 and CDR2 are WNHNN and SYGVQD (reference sequence).

This clone was found once. The chain employs TRBV5-1 and TRBJ1-6; 7 positions agree with TRBD1. V lost 4 bases and J lost 9; bases outside the gene matches: 7. CDR1 and CDR2 (germline): SGHRS, YFSETQ. The length of the CDR3 is 14 residues. This CDR3 is CASSHGTVSSPLHF. CDR3 sequence (DNA): TGCGCCAGCAGCCATGGGACAGTGAGTTCACCCCTCCACTTT.

V gene TRBV5-8 combines with J gene TRBJ2-7; 9 bases match TRBD2. Germline V CDR1 and CDR2: SGHTS, YDEGEE. This CDR3 region has 16 residues. V gave up 4 bases and J gave up 2 bases; unmatched junction bases: 10. DNA of the CDR3: TGTGCCAGCAGCCCGGGACTAGCCTTGAGCACCTACGAGCAGTACTTC. It is translated as CASSPGLALSTYEQYF.

The V call is TRBV18, the J call TRBJ1-4; D may be TRBD1 (6 bases). Germline-derived CDR1 and CDR2 are KGHSH and LQKENI. V lost 3 bases to trimming and J lost 5 bases, with 16 bases between them. The CDR3 covers 16 residues. Here the CDR3 reads CASSPPSGTRNEKLFF. Written as DNA, the CDR3 is TGTGCCAGCTCACCGCCGAGCGGGACAAGGAATGAAAAACTGTTTTTT.

The count of this clone is one. This chain connects TRBV6-5 to TRBJ1-1; TRBD1 is a possible D gene (5 bases). The CDR3 covers 12 residues. V lost 6 bases to trimming and J lost 8 bases, with 13 bases between them. Per the germline V gene, CDR1 is MNHEY and CDR2 is SVGAGI. The DNA for the CDR3 is TGTGCCAGCAGCAAGGACATCCGGGAAGCTTTCTTT. Encoded protein: CASSKDIREAFF.

CDR3 bases: TGTGCCAGCTCTTTGCTAGCGGGCCTGTCTGGGGTATCCGAGCAGTACTTC. It is translated as CASSLLAGLSGVSEQYF. The chain recombines TRBV19 with TRBJ2-7; 8 positions agree with TRBD2. The J segment lost 6 bases and the V segment lost 9 bases, leaving 22 bases of the junction unmatched. In germline, CDR1 is LNHDA, CDR2 SQIVND (reference sequence). The CDR3 contains 17 residues.

This chain joins TRBV12-5 and TRBJ2-3; D might be TRBD1 (5 bases). The CDR3 totals 17 residues. V was shortened by 2 bases and J by 0 bases, with 15 bases between the two germline ends. The germline gives CDR1 LGHNT, CDR2 FRNRAP. CDR3 protein: CASGLTSRQYSTDTQYF. DNA of the CDR3: TGTGCTAGTGGTTTGACCAGCCGACAGTACAGCACAGATACGCAGTATTTT.

The chain uses TRBV21-1 and TRBJ1-5. TRBV21-1 is a documented pseudogene. The CDR3 is 14 residues long. The CDR3 reads CASSTGRRDQPQHF. CDR3 DNA sequence: TGTGCCAGCAGCACCGGACGGAGAGATCAGCCCCAGCATTTT.

V gene TRBV10-3 combines with J gene TRBJ1-2; no clear D. The ends were cut back, 3 bases at V and 8 bases at J, with 19 bases in the middle. This CDR3 region has 15 residues. Germline V gene lookup returns CDR1 ENHRY and CDR2 SYGVKD. CDR3 in amino acids: CAISEFGRLRRGYTF. The CDR3 region has the DNA TGTGCCATCAGTGAATTCGGGCGTCTCCGGCGGGGCTACACCTTC.

The J gene is TRBJ1-6, the V gene TRBV30; D is unclear. The CDR3 spans 15 residues. Looked up from germline, CDR1 is GTSNPN and CDR2 is SVGIG (reference sequence). V was shortened by 4 bases and J by 3 bases, with 13 bases between the two germline ends. In nucleotides, the CDR3 is TGTGCCTGGATCTCGGGTCTCGACTATAATTCACCCCTCCACTTT. This sequence encodes CAWISGLDYNSPLHF. Supplemented by reference TRBV30 and TRBJ1-6, the full variable domain reads SQTIHQWPATLVQPVGSPLSLECTVEGTSNPNLYWYRQAAGRGLQLLFYSVGIGQISSEVPQNLSASRPQDRQFILSSKKLLLSDSGFYLCAWISGLDYNSPLHFGNGTRLTVT.